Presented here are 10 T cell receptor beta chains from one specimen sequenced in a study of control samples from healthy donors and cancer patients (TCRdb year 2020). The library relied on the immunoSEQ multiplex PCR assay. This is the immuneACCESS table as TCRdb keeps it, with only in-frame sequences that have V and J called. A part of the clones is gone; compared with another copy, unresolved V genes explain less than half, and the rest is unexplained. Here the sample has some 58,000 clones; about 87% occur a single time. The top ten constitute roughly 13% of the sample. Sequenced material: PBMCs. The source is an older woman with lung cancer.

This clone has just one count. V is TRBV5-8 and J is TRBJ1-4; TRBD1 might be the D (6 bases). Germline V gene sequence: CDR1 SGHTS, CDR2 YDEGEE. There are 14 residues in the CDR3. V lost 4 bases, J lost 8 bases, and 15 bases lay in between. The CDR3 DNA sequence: TGTGCCAGCAGCCCTCGGGGACAAGGCGAAAAACTGTTTTTT. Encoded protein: CASSPRGQGEKLFF. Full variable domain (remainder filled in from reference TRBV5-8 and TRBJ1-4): EAGVTQSPTHLIKTRGQQATLRCSPISGHTSVYWYQQALGLGLQFLLWYDEGEERNRGNFPPRFSGRQFPNYSSELNVNALELEDSALYLCASSPRGQGEKLFFGSGTQLSVL.

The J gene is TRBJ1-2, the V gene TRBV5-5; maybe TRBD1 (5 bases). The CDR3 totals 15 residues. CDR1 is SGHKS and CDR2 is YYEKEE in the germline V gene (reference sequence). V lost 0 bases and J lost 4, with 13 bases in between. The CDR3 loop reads CASSLVQGLTYGYTF. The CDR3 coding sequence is TGTGCCAGCAGCTTGGTTCAGGGTCTTACCTATGGCTACACCTTC.

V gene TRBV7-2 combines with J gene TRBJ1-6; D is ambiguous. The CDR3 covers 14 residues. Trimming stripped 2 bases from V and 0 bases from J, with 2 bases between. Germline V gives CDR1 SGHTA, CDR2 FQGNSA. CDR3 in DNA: TGTGCCAGCAGCTTAAGCTCCTATAATTCACCCCTCCACTTT. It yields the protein CASSLSSYNSPLHF.

As DNA, the CDR3 is TGTGCCAGCAAAACCGGGACGGATAAAAACATTCAGTACTTC. Amino acid sequence: CASKTGTDKNIQYF. This rearrangement joins TRBV19 to TRBJ2-4; tentatively, D is TRBD1 or TRBD2 (5 bases each). Between the trimmed V and J ends, which lost 9 bases and 4 bases, there was a span of 16 bases. Germline V gene sequence: CDR1 LNHDA, CDR2 SQIVND (reference sequence). The CDR3 runs 14 residues.

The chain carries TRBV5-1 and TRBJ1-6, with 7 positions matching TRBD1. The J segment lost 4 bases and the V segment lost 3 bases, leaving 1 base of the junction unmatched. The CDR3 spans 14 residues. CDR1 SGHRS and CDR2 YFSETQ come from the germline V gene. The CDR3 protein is CASSWTGYNSPLHF. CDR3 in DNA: TGCGCCAGCAGCTGGACAGGTTATAATTCACCCCTCCACTTT.

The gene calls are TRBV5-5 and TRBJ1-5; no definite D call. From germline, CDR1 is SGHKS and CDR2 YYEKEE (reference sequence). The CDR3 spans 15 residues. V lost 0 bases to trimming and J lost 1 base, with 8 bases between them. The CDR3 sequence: CASSLGGTSNQPQHF. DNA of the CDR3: TGTGCCAGCAGCTTGGGGGGTACAAGCAATCAGCCCCAGCATTTT.

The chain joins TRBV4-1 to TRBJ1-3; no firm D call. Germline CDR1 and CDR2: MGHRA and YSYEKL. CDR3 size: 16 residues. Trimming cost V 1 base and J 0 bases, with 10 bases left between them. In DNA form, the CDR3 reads TGCGCCAGCAGCCAAGGGACCGGGAACTCTGGAAACACCATATATTTT. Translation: CASSQGTGNSGNTIYF.

The CDR3 sequence is CATSGGTGYETQYF. CDR3 DNA: TGTGCCACCAGTGGAGGAACAGGGTACGAGACCCAGTACTTC. This chain connects TRBV24-1 to TRBJ2-5; TRBD1 is a possible D gene (6 bases). Germline values: CDR1 KGHDR, CDR2 SFDVKD. Trimming pared 5 bases from V and 5 bases from J, leaving 14 bases between. This CDR3 spans 14 amino acids.

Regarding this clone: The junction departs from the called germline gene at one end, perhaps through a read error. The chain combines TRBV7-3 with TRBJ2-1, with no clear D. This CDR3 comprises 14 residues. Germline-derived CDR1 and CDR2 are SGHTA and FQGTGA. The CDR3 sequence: CASSSTGPYDEQFF. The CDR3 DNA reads TGTGCCAGCAGCTCTACCGGACCCTACGATGAGCAGTTCTTC.

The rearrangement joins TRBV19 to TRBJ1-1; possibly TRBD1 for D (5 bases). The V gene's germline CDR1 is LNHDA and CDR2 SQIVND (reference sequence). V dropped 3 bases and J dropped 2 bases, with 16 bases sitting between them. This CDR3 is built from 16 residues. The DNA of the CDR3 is TGTGCCAGTAGTATCAGGGCCCGAGGGGCTAACACTGAAGCTTTCTTT. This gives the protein CASSIRARGANTEAFF. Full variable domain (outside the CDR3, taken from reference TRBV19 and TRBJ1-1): DGGITQSPKYLFRKEGQNVTLSCEQNLNHDAMYWYRQDPGQGLRLIYYSQIVNDFQKGDIAEGYSVSREKKESFPLTVTSAQKNPTAFYLCASSIRARGANTEAFFGQGTRLTVV.